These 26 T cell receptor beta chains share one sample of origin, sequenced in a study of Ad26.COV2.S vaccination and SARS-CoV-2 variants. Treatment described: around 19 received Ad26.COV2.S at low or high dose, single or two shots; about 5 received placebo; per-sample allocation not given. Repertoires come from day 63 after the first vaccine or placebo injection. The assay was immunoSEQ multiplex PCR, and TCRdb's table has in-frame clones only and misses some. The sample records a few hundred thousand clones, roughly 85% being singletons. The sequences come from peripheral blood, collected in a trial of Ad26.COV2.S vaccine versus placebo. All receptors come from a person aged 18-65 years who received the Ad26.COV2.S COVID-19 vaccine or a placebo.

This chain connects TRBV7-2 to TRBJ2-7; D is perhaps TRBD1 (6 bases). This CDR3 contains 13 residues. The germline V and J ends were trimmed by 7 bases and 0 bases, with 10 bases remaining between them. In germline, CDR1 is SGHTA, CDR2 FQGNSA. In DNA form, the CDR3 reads TGTGCCAGCAACACAGGGAGCTCCTACGAGCAGTACTTC. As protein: CASNTGSSYEQYF.

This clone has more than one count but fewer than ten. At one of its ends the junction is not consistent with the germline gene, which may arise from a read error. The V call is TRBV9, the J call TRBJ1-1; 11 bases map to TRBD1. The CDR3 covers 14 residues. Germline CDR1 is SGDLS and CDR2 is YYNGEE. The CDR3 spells CASSHGQGAGLPTF. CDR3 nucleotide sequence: TGTGCCAGCAGCCACGGACAGGGGGCCGGATTACCGACGTTT. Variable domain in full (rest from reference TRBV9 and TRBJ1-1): DSGVTQTPKHLITATGQRVTLRCSPRSGDLSVYWYQQSLDQGLQFLIQYYNGEERAKGNILERFSAQQFPDLHSELNLSSLELGDSALYFCASSHGQGAGLPTFGQGTRLTVV.

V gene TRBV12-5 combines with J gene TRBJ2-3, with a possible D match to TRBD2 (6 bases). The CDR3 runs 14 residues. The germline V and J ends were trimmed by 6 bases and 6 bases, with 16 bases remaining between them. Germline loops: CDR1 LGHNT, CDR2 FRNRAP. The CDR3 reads CASGSLAGWDTQYF. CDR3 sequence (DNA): TGTGCTAGTGGATCTCTGGCGGGGTGGGATACGCAGTATTTT.

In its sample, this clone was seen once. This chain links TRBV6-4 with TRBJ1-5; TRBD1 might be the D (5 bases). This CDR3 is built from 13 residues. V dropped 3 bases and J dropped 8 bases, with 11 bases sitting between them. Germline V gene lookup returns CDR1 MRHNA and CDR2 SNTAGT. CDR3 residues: CASSESGREPQHF. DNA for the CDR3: TGTGCCAGCAGTGAGTCAGGGAGGGAGCCCCAGCATTTT.

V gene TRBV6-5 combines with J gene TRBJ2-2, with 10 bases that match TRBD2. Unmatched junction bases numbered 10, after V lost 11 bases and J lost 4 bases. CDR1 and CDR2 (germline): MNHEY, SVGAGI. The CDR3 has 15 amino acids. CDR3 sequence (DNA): TGTGCCGCCAACAGGGTAGCGGGGGGCACCGGGGAGCTGTTTTTT. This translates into CAANRVAGGTGELFF.

CDR3: CASSPLAGGPNEQFF. CDR3 nucleotide sequence: TGCGCCAGCAGCCCCCTAGCGGGGGGGCCCAATGAGCAGTTCTTC. The genes are TRBV5-1 and TRBJ2-1, with TRBD2 matching 12 bases. Germline V lookup: CDR1 SGHRS, CDR2 YFSETQ. The trim removed 4 bases at V and 6 bases at J, leaving 5 bases unmatched. The CDR3 has 15 amino acids.

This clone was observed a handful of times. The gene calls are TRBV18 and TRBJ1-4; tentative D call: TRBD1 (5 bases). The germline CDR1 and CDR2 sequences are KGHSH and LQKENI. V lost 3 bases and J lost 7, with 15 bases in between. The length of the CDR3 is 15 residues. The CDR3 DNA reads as TGTGCCAGCTCACCTGCCGGGACGAGAGGTGAAAAACTGTTTTTT. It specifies CASSPAGTRGEKLFF. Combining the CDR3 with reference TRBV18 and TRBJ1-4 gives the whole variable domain NAGVMQNPRHLVRRRGQEARLRCSPMKGHSHVYWYRQLPEEGLKFMVYLQKENIIDESGMPKERFSAEFPKEGPSILRIQQVVRGDSAAYFCASSPAGTRGEKLFFGSGTQLSVL.

The CDR3 loop is CASRTGGLDGYTF. The CDR3 bases are TGTGCCAGTAGAACAGGGGGCCTCGATGGCTACACCTTC. This sequence joins TRBV19 and TRBJ1-2; 9 bases fit TRBD1. V shed 6 bases and J 6 bases; nucleotides not matched to a gene: 5. Per the germline V gene, CDR1 is LNHDA and CDR2 is SQIVND (reference sequence). The CDR3 runs 13 residues.

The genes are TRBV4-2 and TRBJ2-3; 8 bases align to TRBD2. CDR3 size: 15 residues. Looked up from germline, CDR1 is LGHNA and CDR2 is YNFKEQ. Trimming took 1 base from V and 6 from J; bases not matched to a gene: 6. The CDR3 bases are TGTGCCAGCAGCCAAGTCGGGGGGGCCGAGGATACGCAGTATTTT. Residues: CASSQVGGAEDTQYF.

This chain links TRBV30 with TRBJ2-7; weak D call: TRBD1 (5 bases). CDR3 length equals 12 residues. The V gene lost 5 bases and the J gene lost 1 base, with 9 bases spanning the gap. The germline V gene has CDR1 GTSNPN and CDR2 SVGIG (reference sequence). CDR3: CAWDKGSYEQYF. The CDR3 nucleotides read TGTGCCTGGGACAAGGGGTCCTACGAGCAGTACTTC.

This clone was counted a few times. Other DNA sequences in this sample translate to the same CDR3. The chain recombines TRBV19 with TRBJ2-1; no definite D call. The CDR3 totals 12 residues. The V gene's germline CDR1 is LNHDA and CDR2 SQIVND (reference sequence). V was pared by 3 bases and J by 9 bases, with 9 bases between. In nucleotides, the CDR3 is TGTGCCAGTAGTATTCAAGGCATTGAGCAGTTCTTC. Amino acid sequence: CASSIQGIEQFF.

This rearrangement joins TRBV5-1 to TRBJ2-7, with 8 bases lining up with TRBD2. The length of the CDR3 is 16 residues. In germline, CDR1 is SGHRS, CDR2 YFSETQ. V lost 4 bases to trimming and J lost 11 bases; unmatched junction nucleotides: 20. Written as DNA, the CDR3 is TGCGCCAGCAGCAGCAGCGGACTTTCAAGCGGGAGTTTTAAGTACTTC. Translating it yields CASSSSGLSSGSFKYF.

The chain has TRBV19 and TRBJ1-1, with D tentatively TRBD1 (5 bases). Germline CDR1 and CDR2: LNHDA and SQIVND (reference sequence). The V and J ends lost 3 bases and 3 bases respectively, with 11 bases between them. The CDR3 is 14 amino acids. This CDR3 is CASSIRLGDTEAFF. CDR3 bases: TGTGCCAGTAGTATTAGATTGGGGGACACTGAAGCTTTCTTT.

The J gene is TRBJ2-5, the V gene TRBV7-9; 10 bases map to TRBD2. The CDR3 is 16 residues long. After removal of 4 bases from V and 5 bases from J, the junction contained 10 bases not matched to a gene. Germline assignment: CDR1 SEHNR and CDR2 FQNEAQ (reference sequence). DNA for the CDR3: TGTGCCAGCAGCTCCGAAGCGGGAGGGCCTCGGGAGACCCAGTACTTC. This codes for CASSSEAGGPRETQYF. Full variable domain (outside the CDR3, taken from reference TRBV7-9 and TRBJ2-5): DTGVSQNPRHKITKRGQNVTFRCDPISEHNRLYWYRQTLGQGPEFLTYFQNEAQLEKSRLLSDRFSAERPKGSFSTLEIQRTEQGDSAMYLCASSSEAGGPRETQYFGPGTRLLVL.

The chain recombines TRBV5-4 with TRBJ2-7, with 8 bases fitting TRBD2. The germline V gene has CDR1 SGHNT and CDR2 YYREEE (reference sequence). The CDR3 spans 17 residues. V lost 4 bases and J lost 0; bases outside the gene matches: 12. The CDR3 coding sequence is TGTGCCAGCAGCCCGGGAGGGTTGGACGGACCCTCCTACGAGCAGTACTTC. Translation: CASSPGGLDGPSYEQYF. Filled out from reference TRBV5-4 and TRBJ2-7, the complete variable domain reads ETGVTQSPTHLIKTRGQQVTLRCSSQSGHNTVSWYQQALGQGPQFIFQYYREEENGRGNFPPRFSGLQFPNYSSELNVNALELDDSALYLCASSPGGLDGPSYEQYFGPGTRLTVT.

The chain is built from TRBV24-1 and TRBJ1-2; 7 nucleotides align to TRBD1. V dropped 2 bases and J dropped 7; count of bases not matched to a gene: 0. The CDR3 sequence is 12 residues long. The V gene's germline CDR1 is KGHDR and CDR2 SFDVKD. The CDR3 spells CATSDYRGGYTF. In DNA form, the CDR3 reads TGTGCCACCAGTGATTACAGGGGTGGCTACACCTTC.

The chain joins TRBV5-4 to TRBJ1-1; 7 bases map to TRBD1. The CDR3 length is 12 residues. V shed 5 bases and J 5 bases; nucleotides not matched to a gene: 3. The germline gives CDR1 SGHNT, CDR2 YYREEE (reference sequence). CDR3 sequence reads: CASSPGGTEAFF. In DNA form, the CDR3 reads TGTGCCAGCAGTCCAGGGGGAACTGAAGCTTTCTTT.

CDR3 amino acids: CASSQDLVWGGGANVLTF. CDR3 coding DNA: TGCGCCAGCAGCCAAGATCTTGTTTGGGGAGGAGGGGCCAACGTCCTGACTTTC. The rearrangement joins TRBV4-3 to TRBJ2-6; tentatively, D is TRBD2 (6 bases). Per germline, CDR1 LGHNA and CDR2 YSLEER. V gave up 0 bases and J gave up 4 bases, with 16 bases separating them. This CDR3 has 18 residues.

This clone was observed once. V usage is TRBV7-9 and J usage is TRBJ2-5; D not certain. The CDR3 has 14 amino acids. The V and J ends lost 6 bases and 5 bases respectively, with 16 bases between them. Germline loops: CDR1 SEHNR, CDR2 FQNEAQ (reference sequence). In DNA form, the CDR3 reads TGTGCCAGCAGGTCGCCAGGAGTACACGAGACCCAGTACTTC. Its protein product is CASRSPGVHETQYF.

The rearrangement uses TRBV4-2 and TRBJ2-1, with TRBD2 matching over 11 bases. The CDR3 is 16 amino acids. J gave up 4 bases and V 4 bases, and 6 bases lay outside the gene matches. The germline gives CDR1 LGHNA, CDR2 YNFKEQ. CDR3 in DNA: TGTGCCAGCAGCCGTACAGGGACTAGCGGATACAATGAGCAGTTCTTC. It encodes CASSRTGTSGYNEQFF.

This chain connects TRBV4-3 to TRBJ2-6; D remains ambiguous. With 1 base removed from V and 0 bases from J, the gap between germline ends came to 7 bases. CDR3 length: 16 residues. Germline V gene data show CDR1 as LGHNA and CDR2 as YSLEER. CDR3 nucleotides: TGCGCCAGCAGCCAAGGGTCGGGCTCTGGGGCCAACGTCCTGACTTTC. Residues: CASSQGSGSGANVLTF.

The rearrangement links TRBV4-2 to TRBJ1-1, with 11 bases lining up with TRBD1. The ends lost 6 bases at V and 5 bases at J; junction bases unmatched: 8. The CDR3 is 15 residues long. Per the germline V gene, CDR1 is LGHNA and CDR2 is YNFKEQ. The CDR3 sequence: CASSQPGTGGTEAFF. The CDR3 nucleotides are TGTGCCAGCAGTCAACCCGGGACAGGGGGGACTGAAGCTTTCTTT.

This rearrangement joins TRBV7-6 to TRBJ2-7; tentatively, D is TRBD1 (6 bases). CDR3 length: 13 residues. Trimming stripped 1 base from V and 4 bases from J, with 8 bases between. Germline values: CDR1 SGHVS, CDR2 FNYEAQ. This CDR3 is CASSLGTAYEQYF. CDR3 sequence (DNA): TGTGCCAGCAGCTTAGGGACAGCGTACGAGCAGTACTTC. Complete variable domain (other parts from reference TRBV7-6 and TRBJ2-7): GAGVSQSPRYKVTKRGQDVALRCDPISGHVSLYWYRQALGQGPEFLTYFNYEAQQDKSGLPNDRFSAERPEGSISTLTIQRTEQRDSAMYRCASSLGTAYEQYFGPGTRLTVT.

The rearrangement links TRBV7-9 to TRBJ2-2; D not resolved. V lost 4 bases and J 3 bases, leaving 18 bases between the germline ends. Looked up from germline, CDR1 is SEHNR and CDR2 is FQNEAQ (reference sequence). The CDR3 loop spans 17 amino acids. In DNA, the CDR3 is TGTGCCAGCAGCTCCCCGGGCCAAGCTAGAGACACCGGGGAGCTGTTTTTT. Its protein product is CASSSPGQARDTGELFF.

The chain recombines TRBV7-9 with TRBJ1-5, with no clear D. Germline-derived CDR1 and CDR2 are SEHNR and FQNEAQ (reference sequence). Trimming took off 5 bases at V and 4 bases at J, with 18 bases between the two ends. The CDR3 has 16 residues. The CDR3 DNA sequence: TGTGCCAGCAGCCCTGGGGAGGGAGTCGGGAATCAGCCCCAGCATTTT. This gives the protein CASSPGEGVGNQPQHF. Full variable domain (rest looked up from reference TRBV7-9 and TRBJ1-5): DTGVSQNPRHKITKRGQNVTFRCDPISEHNRLYWYRQTLGQGPEFLTYFQNEAQLEKSRLLSDRFSAERPKGSFSTLEIQRTEQGDSAMYLCASSPGEGVGNQPQHFGDGTRLSIL.

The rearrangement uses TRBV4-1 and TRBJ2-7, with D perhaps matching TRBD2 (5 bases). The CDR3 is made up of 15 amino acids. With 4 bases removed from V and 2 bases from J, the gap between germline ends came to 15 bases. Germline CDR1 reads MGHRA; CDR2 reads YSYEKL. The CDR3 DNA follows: TGCGCCAGCAGCCTGGTTGAAAGCGGCACCTACGAGCAGTACTTC. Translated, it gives CASSLVESGTYEQYF.